A selection of T cell receptor beta chains follows, all from one sample in a study of blood T cell repertoires in COVID-19. The method was immunoSEQ multiplex PCR; TCRdb's version includes in-frame clones alone and lacks a portion of them. The profile covers approximately 200,000 clones, with approximately 80% appearing a single time and about 9% taken by the ten largest. The sample was PBMCs or T cells enriched from blood (not recorded which). The receptor source for this set is a man aged 35 to 55 who had recovered from COVID-19. The CDR3 runs from the conserved cysteine through the conserved F or W. D genes are given only for firm matches. Not every row has a clone size; where given, it reads once, few, many or a size class.

j_call	clone_size	d_call	v_call	cdr3_nt	cdr3_aa
TRBJ1-2	.	.	TRBV18	TGTGCCAGCTCAGTCGACAGGAGTTCTAACTATGGCTACACCTTC	CASSVDRSSNYGYTF
TRBJ2-7	.	TRBD1	TRBV29-1	TGCAGCGTAATGACAGGGGAAACCTCCTACGAGCAGTACTTC	CSVMTGETSYEQYF
TRBJ1-3	.	.	TRBV19	TGTGCCAGTAGTCAGACCGGGACTGTCGGCTCTGGAAACACCATATATTTT	CASSQTGTVGSGNTIYF
TRBJ2-3	.	.	TRBV24-1	TGTGCCACCGCAGGGAACCCAGATACGCAGTATTTT	CATAGNPDTQYF
TRBJ2-7	once	.	TRBV29-1	TGCAGCGGCCTGCAGGACTCCGTTTCGGGCGAGCAGTACTTC	CSGLQDSVSGEQYF
TRBJ2-7	.	TRBD2	TRBV2	TGTGCCAGCAGTCTGACTAGCGGGAGGTACGAGCAGTACTTC	CASSLTSGRYEQYF
TRBJ2-7	few	TRBD2	TRBV6-5	TGTGCCAGCAGCATAGAAGGGACTAGCGGGGAAGAGTACTTC	CASSIEGTSGEEYF
TRBJ1-2	.	TRBD1	TRBV5-5	TGTGCCAGCAGCTTGGACAGGGGGCGGGATGGCTACACCTTC	CASSLDRGRDGYTF
TRBJ2-2	.	.	TRBV11-2	TGTGCCAGCAGCTTAGATCCAAGGGGTTGGGTAACCGGGGAGCTGTTTTTT	CASSLDPRGWVTGELFF
TRBJ2-3	.	.	TRBV30	TGTGCCTGGAGTGCTAGAGCCCGACAGGTAGAAGATACGCAGTATTTT	CAWSARARQVEDTQYF
TRBJ2-2	.	TRBD1	TRBV2	TGTGCCAGCAGTGAGACAGGGATAAGCACCGGGGAGCTGTTTTTT	CASSETGISTGELFF
TRBJ1-5	.	TRBD1	TRBV18	TGTGCCAGCTCACCCCAGGGGGCAGAGCAGCCCCAGCATTTT	CASSPQGAEQPQHF
TRBJ2-7	.	TRBD2	TRBV5-4	TGTGCCAGCAGCCAGGCAGCCCGGGGGCGCAGGGTAGCGGGAGACGAGCAGTACTTC	CASSQAARGRRVAGDEQYF
TRBJ2-2	.	TRBD2	TRBV12-5	TGTGCTAGTGGTAGCGGGAGAGCCGGGGAGCTGTTTTTT	CASGSGRAGELFF
TRBJ2-1	.	TRBD2	TRBV14	TGTGCCAGCAGCCAAGCCGGACTAGGTTCTTTTCGTGAGCAGTTCTTC	CASSQAGLGSFREQFF
TRBJ2-7	.	.	TRBV7-8	TGTGCCAGCAGCCTCAACTACGAGCAGTACTTC	CASSLNYEQYF